The T cell receptor beta chain under discussion was sequenced for a study of control samples from healthy donors and cancer patients. V shed 4 bases and J shed 9 bases, with 28 bases lying between them. This CDR3 comprises 18 residues. Germline V gene lookup returns CDR1 SGHTA and CDR2 FQGNSA. Some clones are missing from TCRdb's copy, which holds only in-frame ones; the method was immunoSEQ multiplex PCR. Here the sample spans 150,000 to 200,000 clones, over 85% being singletons. V and J are TRBV7-2 and TRBJ2-1; either TRBD1 or TRBD2 may fit D (5 bases each). This receptor was identified in a woman aged 60-75 years in good health. The sample was blood. DNA of the CDR3: TGTGCCAGCAGCTCTCCAGGTGTCGTAGGGGCTCCGAGGGGTGAGCAGTTCTTC. Translated, it gives CASSSPGVVGAPRGEQFF.